The 10 T cell receptor beta chains presented below share a single source sample, sequenced in a study of radiation and T cells in renal cell carcinoma. The method was immunoSEQ multiplex PCR; TCRdb's version includes in-frame clones alone and lacks a portion of them. The sample records over 120,000 clones, about 86% being singletons. As for time point: blood 4 weeks post-SBRT, at nephrectomy. Treatment indicated: 15 Gy SBRT to primary tumor, nephrectomy 4 weeks later. Sequenced material: blood, taken from a patient whose treatment included radiotherapy and nephrectomy. These receptor sequences come from a woman aged 45-60 years with renal cell carcinoma.

V gene TRBV7-9 combines with J gene TRBJ2-1; D remains unclear. Germline CDR1 SEHNR, CDR2 FQNEAQ (reference sequence). V was pared by 2 bases and J by 7 bases, with 6 bases between. The CDR3 length is 12 residues. CDR3 sequence reads: CASSLPRNEQFF. CDR3 in DNA: TGTGCCAGCAGCTTACCACGGAATGAGCAGTTCTTC. The variable domain in full, with the rest retrieved from reference TRBV7-9 and TRBJ2-1, is DTGVSQNPRHKITKRGQNVTFRCDPISEHNRLYWYRQTLGQGPEFLTYFQNEAQLEKSRLLSDRFSAERPKGSFSTLEIQRTEQGDSAMYLCASSLPRNEQFFGPGTRLTVL.

The chain links TRBV7-9 to TRBJ2-3; D gene unclear. CDR1 is SEHNR, CDR2 FQNEAQ, per germline (reference sequence). With 3 bases removed from V and 1 base from J, the gap between germline ends came to 8 bases. This CDR3 has 14 residues. The CDR3 sequence is CASSFNTGTDTQYF. In DNA form, the CDR3 reads TGTGCCAGCAGCTTCAACACGGGCACAGATACGCAGTATTTT.

The chain has TRBV7-9 and TRBJ2-7; D might be TRBD1 or TRBD2, each matching 5 bases. The length of the CDR3 is 14 residues. Between the trimmed V and J ends, which lost 1 base and 4 bases, there was a span of 11 bases. Germline V gene data show CDR1 as SEHNR and CDR2 as FQNEAQ (reference sequence). CDR3 in amino acids: CASSLERGAYEQYF. The CDR3 nucleotides are TGTGCCAGCAGCTTAGAGAGGGGCGCGTACGAGCAGTACTTC.

The chain couples TRBV28 to TRBJ2-7; D remains unclear. Germline CDR1 MDHEN, CDR2 SYDVKM. The CDR3 consists of 11 residues. The V end was cut by 6 bases, the J end by 2 bases, with 5 bases between. The CDR3 region has the DNA TGTGCCAGCAGCCTTACCTACGAGCAGTACTTC. Its translation: CASSLTYEQYF.

The chain combines TRBV9 with TRBJ2-3; D gene unclear. This CDR3 is 14 amino acids long. V was clipped by 4 bases and J by 4 bases, with 13 bases between them. From germline, CDR1 is SGDLS and CDR2 YYNGEE. The CDR3 loop reads CASSPISAADTQYF. CDR3 DNA: TGTGCCAGCAGCCCCATATCGGCCGCAGATACGCAGTATTTT.

The chain carries TRBV6-5 and TRBJ2-2; a weak D match, TRBD2 (7 bases). Per the germline V gene, CDR1 is MNHEY and CDR2 is SVGAGI. CDR3 length: 15 residues. V lost 5 bases, J lost 0 bases, and 10 bases lay in between. CDR3 coding DNA: TGTGCCAGCAGTAAGGGGGGGGCGAACACCGGGGAGCTGTTTTTT. Protein sequence: CASSKGGANTGELFF.

The chain recombines TRBV4-1 with TRBJ1-4, with 9 bases aligning to TRBD1. CDR1 and CDR2 from the germline V gene are MGHRA and YSYEKL. The trim removed 0 bases at V and 8 bases at J, leaving 7 bases unmatched. This CDR3 region has 16 residues. CDR3 DNA sequence: TGCGCCAGCAGCCAAGATGGGGGACAGGGTCAAGAAAAACTGTTTTTT. Translated: CASSQDGGQGQEKLFF.

CDR3 in DNA: TGTGCCAGCAGTGAATCCGAGAATACGCAGTATTTT. It specifies CASSESENTQYF. The chain links TRBV6-1 to TRBJ2-3; D is uncertain. The CDR3 is 12 amino acids. The ends were cut back, 2 bases at V and 7 bases at J, with 7 bases in the middle. Germline-derived CDR1 and CDR2 are MNHNS and SASEGT.

The gene calls are TRBV27 and TRBJ2-7; D is ambiguous. CDR3 size: 15 residues. Looked up from germline, CDR1 is MNHEY and CDR2 is SMNVEV (reference sequence). With 2 bases removed from V and 3 bases from J, the gap between germline ends came to 14 bases. CDR3 protein: CASSLEASEFYEQYF. The DNA of the CDR3 is TGTGCCAGCAGTTTAGAGGCCAGTGAATTCTACGAGCAGTACTTC.

This clone is a singleton in its sample. V is TRBV5-1 and J is TRBJ2-1; D might be TRBD1 (6 bases). CDR3 length: 15 amino acids. V dropped 5 bases and J dropped 8 bases, with 20 bases sitting between them. The germline gives CDR1 SGHRS, CDR2 YFSETQ. CDR3 residues: CASSSHQGLRDEQFF. Here the CDR3 DNA reads TGCGCCAGCAGTTCTCACCAGGGGCTAAGGGATGAGCAGTTCTTC.